The subject of this entry is one T cell receptor beta chain. Its matching antigen is unknown. Vbeta (60) and Jbeta (13) primers were used in the PCR. TCRdb's table, derived via immunoSEQ multiplex PCR, lists solely in-frame clones and lacks some. This table has 100,000 to 150,000 clones, roughly four fifths appearing once. The data stem from a study of cytomegalovirus exposure and HLA in healthy donors. As for the study in general: Most genotyped donors, approximately 81% of about 400, had Caucasian-associated genetic ancestry.

The CDR3 spans 16 residues. Germline V gene lookup returns CDR1 LGHNA and CDR2 YNFKEQ. The ends lost 1 base at V and 5 bases at J; junction bases unmatched: 8. Regarding the study as a whole: It was reported that the classifier diagnosed cytomegalovirus status with high specificity and sensitivity in both the original and validation cohorts. Across donors, most TCRs were seen rarely, yet some public ones were widespread.

Specimen: PBMCs. This sequence originates from a woman aged 45-60 years in good health and CMV-seropositive. The chain combines TRBV4-2 with TRBJ1-5, with TRBD1 matching over 7 bases. The CDR3 DNA sequence: TGTGCCAGCAGCCAAGGGGATCTGCAGGGGGATCAGCCCCAGCATTTT. Protein sequence: CASSQGDLQGDQPQHF.